This TCR beta chain was retrieved from a study of T cell clonotyping in hematopoietic cell transplantation. Points from the study as a whole: Recipient TCR diversity dropped after transplant; expanded clonotypes rose from day 30 to 180.

Using immunoSEQ multiplex PCR, the repertoire was profiled, and TCRdb retains in-frame clones only, with some absent. The data show tens of thousands of clones, around 95% seen once. Of note for this clone: What it recognizes is unknown.

The sequence was obtained from a woman aged 45-65 years in good health. Some clones in this sample may be carry-over from other donors' samples. The specimen sequenced was peripheral blood mononuclear cells.

CDR3: CSAGTSGGTDTQYF. The CDR3 bases are TGCAGCGCTGGGACTAGCGGGGGGACAGATACGCAGTATTTT. This sequence joins TRBV29-1 and TRBJ2-3, with 15 bases fitting TRBD2. CDR3 length: 14 residues. CDR1 is SQVTM, CDR2 ANQGSEA, per germline. V shed 7 bases, J shed 3 bases, and the junction held 2 bases outside the gene matches.